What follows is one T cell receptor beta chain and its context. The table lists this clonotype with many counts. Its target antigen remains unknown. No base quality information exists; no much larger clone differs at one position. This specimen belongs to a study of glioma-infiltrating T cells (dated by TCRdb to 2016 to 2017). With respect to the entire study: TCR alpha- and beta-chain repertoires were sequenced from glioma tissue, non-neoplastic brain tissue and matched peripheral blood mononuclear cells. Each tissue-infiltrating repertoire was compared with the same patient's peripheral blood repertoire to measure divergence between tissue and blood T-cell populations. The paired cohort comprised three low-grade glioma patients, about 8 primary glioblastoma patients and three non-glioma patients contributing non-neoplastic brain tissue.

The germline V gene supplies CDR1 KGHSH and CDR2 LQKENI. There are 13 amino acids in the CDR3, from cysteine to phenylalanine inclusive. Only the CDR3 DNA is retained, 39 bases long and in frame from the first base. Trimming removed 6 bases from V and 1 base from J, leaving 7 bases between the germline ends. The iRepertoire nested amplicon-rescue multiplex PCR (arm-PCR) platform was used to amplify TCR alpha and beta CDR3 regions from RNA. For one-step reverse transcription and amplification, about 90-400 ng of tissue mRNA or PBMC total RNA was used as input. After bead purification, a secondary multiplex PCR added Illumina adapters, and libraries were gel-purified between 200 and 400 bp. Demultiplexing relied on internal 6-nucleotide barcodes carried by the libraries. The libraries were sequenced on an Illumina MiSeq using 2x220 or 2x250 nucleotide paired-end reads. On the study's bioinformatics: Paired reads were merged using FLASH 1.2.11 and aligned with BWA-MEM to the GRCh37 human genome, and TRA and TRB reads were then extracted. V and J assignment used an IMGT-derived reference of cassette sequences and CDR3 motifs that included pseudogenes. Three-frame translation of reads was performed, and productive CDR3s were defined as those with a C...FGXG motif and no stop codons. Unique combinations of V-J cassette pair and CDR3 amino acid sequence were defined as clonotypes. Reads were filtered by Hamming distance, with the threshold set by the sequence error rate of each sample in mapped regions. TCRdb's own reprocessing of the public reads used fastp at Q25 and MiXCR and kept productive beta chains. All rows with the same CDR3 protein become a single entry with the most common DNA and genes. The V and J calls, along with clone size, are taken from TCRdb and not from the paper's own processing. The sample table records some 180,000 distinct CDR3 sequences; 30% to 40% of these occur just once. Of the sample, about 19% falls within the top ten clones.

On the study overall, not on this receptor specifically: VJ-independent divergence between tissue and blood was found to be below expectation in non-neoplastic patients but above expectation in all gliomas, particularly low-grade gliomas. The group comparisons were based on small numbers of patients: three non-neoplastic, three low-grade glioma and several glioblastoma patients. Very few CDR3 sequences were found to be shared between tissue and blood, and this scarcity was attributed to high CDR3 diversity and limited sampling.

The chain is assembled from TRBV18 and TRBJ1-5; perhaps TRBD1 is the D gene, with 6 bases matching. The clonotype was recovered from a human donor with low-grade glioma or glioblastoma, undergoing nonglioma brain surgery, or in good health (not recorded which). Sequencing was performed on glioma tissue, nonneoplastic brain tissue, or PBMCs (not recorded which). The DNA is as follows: TGTGCCAGCTCTGGGGGCAGCAATCAGCCCCAGCATTTT. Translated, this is CASSGGSNQPQHF. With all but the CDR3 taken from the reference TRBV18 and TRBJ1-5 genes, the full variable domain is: NAGVMQNPRHLVRRRGQEARLRCSPMKGHSHVYWYRQLPEEGLKFMVYLQKENIIDESGMPKERFSAEFPKEGPSILRIQQVVRGDSAAYFCASSGGSNQPQHFGDGTRLSIL.